This TCR beta chain derives from a study of blood T cell repertoires in COVID-19. Background on the study: Sites in the United States, Italy and Spain provided acute and convalescent COVID-19 samples. PBMCs, B-cell-depleted T cells, or T cells provided the cDNA or gDNA that made up the material.

In the authors' workflow: Quantification of nucleated cells was approximated via reference gene primer amplification. The assay was immunoSEQ multiplex PCR, and TCRdb's table has in-frame clones only and misses some. The V and J calls and the clone size are those of that table, but D and trimming were determined from the DNA. Seen here are some 260,000 clones, 85% to 90% observed once, and the top ten hold 0.99%. Germline trimming cut 5 bases from V and 6 bases from J; bases unmatched to any gene: 11. This CDR3 has 16 amino acids. Germline-derived CDR1 and CDR2 are MDHEN and SYDVKM. This chain links TRBV28 with TRBJ1-2; 11 nucleotides agree with TRBD1. This sequence was found in a woman aged 40 to 55 who had recovered from COVID-19. Input material: peripheral blood. The CDR3 reads CASSEGGTGGFHGYTF. CDR3 bases: TGTGCCAGCAGTGAAGGCGGGACAGGGGGATTCCATGGCTACACCTTC.